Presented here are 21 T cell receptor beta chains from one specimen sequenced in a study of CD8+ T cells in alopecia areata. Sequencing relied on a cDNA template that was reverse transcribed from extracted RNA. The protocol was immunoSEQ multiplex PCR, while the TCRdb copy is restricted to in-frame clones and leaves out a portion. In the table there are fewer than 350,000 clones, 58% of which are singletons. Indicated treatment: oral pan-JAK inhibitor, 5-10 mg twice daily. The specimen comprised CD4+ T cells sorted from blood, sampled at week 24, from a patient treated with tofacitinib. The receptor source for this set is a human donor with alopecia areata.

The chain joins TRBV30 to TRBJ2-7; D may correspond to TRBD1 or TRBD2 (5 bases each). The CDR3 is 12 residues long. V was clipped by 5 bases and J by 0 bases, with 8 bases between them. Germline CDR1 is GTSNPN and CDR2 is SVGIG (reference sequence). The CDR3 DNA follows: TGTGCCTGGGCCGGGGCCTCCTACGAGCAGTACTTC. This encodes CAWAGASYEQYF.

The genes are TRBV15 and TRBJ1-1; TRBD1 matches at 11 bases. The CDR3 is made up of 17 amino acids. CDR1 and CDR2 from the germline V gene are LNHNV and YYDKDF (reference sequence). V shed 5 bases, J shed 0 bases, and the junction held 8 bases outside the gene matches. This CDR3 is CATSLGTGGPMNTEAFF. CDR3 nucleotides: TGTGCCACCAGCTTGGGGACAGGGGGGCCTATGAACACTGAAGCTTTCTTT. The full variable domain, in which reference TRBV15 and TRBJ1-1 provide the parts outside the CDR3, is DAMVIQNPRYQVTQFGKPVTLSCSQTLNHNVMYWYQQKSSQAPKLLFHYYDKDFNNEADTPDNFQSRRPNTSFCFLDIRSPGLGDTAMYLCATSLGTGGPMNTEAFFGQGTRLTVV.

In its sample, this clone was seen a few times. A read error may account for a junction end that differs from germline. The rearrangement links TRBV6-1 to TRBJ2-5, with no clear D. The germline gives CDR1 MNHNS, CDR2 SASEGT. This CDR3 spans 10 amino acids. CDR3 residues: CASREETQYF. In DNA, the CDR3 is TGTGCCAGCAGAGAAGAGACCCAGTACTTC.

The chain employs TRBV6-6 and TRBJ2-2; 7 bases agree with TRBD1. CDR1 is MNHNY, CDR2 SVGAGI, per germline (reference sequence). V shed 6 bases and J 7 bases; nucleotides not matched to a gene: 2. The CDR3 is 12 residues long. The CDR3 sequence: CASRGTVGELFF. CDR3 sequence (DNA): TGTGCCAGCAGAGGGACAGTCGGGGAGCTGTTTTTT.

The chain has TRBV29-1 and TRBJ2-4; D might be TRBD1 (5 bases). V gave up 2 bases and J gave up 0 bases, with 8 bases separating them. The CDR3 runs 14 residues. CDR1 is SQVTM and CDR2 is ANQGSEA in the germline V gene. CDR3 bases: TGCAGCGTTGAACGACAGCTAGCCAAAAACATTCAGTACTTC. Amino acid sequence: CSVERQLAKNIQYF.

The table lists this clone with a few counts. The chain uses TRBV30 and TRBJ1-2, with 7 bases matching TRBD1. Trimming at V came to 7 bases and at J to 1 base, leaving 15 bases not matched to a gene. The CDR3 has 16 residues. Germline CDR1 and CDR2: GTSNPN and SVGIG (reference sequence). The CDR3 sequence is CASTGQRTGSNYGYTF. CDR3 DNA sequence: TGTGCCTCTACCGGACAACGGACAGGAAGTAACTATGGCTACACCTTC. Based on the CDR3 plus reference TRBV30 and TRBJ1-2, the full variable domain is SQTIHQWPATLVQPVGSPLSLECTVEGTSNPNLYWYRQAAGRGLQLLFYSVGIGQISSEVPQNLSASRPQDRQFILSSKKLLLSDSGFYLCASTGQRTGSNYGYTFGSGTRLTVV.

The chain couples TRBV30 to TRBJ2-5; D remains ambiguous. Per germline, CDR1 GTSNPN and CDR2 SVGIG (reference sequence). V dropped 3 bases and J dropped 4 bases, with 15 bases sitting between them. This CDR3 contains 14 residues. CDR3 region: CAWRSVTPVETQYF. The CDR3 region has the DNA TGTGCCTGGAGATCCGTCACCCCGGTAGAGACCCAGTACTTC.

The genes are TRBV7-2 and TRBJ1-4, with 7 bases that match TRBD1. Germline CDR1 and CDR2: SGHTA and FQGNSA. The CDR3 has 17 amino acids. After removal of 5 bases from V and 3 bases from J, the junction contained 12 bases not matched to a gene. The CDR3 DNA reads TGTGCCAGCAGCCCTAGGGGGGCCGGGACAGCTAATGAAAAACTGTTTTTT. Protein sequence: CASSPRGAGTANEKLFF.

Written as DNA, the CDR3 is TGCAGCGTTGATCCGGGGGGAACCTACGAGCAGTACTTC. Protein product: CSVDPGGTYEQYF. The gene calls are TRBV29-1 and TRBJ2-7; 7 nucleotides agree with TRBD2. V lost 3 bases and J lost 2; bases outside the gene matches: 4. Germline CDR1 reads SQVTM; CDR2 reads ANQGSEA. There are 13 residues in the CDR3.

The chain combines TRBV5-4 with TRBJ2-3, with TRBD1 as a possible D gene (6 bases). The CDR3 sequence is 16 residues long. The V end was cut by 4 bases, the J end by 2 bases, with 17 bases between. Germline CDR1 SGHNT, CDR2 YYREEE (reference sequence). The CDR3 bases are TGTGCCAGCAGCCCTGGTCCTACAGGGATCACAGATACGCAGTATTTT. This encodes CASSPGPTGITDTQYF.

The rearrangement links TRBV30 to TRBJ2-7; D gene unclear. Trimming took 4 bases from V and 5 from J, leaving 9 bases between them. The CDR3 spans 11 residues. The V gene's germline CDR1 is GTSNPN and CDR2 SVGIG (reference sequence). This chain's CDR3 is CAWNRVNEQYF. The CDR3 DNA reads TGTGCCTGGAATAGGGTAAACGAGCAGTACTTC.

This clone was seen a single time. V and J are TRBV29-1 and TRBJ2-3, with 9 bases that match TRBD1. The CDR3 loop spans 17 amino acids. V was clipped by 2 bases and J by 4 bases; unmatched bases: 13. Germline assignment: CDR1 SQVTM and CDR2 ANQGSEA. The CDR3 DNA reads TGCAGCGTTGAAACGGCCGGGACAGGGACCCGCCCAGATACGCAGTATTTT. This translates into CSVETAGTGTRPDTQYF.

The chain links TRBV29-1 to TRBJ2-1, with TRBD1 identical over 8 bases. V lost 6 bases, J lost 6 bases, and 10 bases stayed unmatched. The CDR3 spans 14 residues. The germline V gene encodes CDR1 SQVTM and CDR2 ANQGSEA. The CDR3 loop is CSVSDRATVNEQFF. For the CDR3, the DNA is TGCAGCGTCTCGGACAGGGCCACGGTCAATGAGCAGTTCTTC.

The CDR3 loop reads CASSVEPRGKETQYF. In DNA, the CDR3 is TGTGCCAGCAGCGTAGAGCCCCGCGGTAAGGAGACCCAGTACTTC. The genes are TRBV9 and TRBJ2-5; D is unclear. Per the germline V gene, CDR1 is SGDLS and CDR2 is YYNGEE. The CDR3 loop spans 15 amino acids. V lost 0 bases, J lost 5 bases, and 14 bases lay in between.

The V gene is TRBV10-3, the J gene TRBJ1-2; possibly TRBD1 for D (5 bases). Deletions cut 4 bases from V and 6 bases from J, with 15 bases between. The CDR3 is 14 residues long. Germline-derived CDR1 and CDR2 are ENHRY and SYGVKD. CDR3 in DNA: TGTGCCATCAGTGGGGACGGTGTTGAGGATGGCTACACCTTC. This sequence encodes CAISGDGVEDGYTF.

CDR3 protein: CASSESGLILTDTQYF. In nucleotides, the CDR3 is TGTGCCAGCAGTGAATCGGGTCTGATCCTCACAGATACGCAGTATTTT. This chain links TRBV25-1 with TRBJ2-3; D gene uncertain. The germline V gene has CDR1 MGHDK and CDR2 SYGVNS. The germline V and J ends were trimmed by 1 base and 2 bases, with 13 bases remaining between them. The length of the CDR3 is 16 residues.

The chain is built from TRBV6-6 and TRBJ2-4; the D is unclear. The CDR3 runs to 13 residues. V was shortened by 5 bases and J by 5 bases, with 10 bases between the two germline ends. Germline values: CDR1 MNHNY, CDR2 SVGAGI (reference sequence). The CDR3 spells CASSPPAENIQYF. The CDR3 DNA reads TGTGCCAGCAGTCCCCCCGCCGAAAACATTCAGTACTTC.

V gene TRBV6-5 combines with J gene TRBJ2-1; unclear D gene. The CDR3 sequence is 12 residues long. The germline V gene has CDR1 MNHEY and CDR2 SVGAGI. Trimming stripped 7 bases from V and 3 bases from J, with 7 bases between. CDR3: CASTDYYNEQFF. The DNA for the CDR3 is TGTGCCAGCACAGATTACTACAATGAGCAGTTCTTC.

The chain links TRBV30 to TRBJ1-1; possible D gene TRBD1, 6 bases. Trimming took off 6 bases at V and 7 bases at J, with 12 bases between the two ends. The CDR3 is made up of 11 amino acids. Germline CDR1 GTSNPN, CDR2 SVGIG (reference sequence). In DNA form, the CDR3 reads TGTGCCTGTACAGGGATACTTGAAGCTTTCTTT. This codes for CACTGILEAFF.

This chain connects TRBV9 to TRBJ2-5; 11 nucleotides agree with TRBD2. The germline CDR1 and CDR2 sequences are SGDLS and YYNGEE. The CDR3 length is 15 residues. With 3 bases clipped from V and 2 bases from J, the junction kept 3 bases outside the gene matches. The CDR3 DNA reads TGTGCCAGCAGCGAGACTAGCGGGGAGCAAGAGACCCAGTACTTC. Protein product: CASSETSGEQETQYF.

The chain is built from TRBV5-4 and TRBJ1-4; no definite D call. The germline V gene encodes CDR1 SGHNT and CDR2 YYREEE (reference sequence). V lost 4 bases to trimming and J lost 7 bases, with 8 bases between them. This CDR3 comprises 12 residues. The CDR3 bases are TGTGCCAGCAGCCCGGACGGTGAAAAACTGTTTTTT. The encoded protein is CASSPDGEKLFF.